This TCR beta chain was found in a study of shared clonotypes between healthy human individuals. The CDR3 length is 16 residues. From germline, CDR1 is MGHDK and CDR2 SYGVNS. J gave up 0 bases and V 5 bases, and 5 bases lay outside the gene matches. Profiled with immunoSEQ multiplex PCR; TCRdb holds only in-frame clones, not every one. There are about 1.1 million clones in the sample; about 80% occur only once, and approximately 0.9% lies in the top ten. This TCR was sampled from a young man in good health. Some clones in this sample may be carry-over from other donors' samples. The chain employs TRBV25-1 and TRBJ2-7; 12 bases match TRBD2. Sequenced: memory CD4+ T cells from PBMCs. Subset here: CD45RA-negative fraction. CDR3 coding DNA: TGTGCCAGCAGTCCCCTAGCGGGAGGGCGCTCCTACGAGCAGTACTTC. It encodes CASSPLAGGRSYEQYF.